A single sample gave rise to the 10 T cell receptor beta chains below, sequenced in a study of regulatory and conventional T cells in RAG deficiency. The sorted conventional CD4+ T cells were CD25-low and CD127-high, with genomic DNA sequenced. Sequencing used immunoSEQ multiplex PCR; TCRdb keeps in-frame clones, though not all of them. The sample records tens of thousands of clones, 95% to 96% being singletons. The data were also submitted as part of a second study, on regulatory T cells. Turning to that study: The PCR used 52 TRBV and 13 TRBJ primers.

The source material was CD25- CD4+ T cells sorted from blood. These receptors all stem from a human donor in good health.

V is TRBV5-6 and J is TRBJ1-1; D gene unclear. The germline gives CDR1 SGHDT, CDR2 YYEEEE. The CDR3 contains 14 residues. Trimming cost V 2 bases and J 0 bases, with 8 bases left between them. CDR3 sequence: CASSFIPMNTEAFF. CDR3 DNA sequence: TGTGCCAGCAGCTTCATACCTATGAACACTGAAGCTTTCTTT.

This chain joins TRBV12-5 and TRBJ2-2; 7 positions match TRBD2. The CDR3 runs 14 residues. The germline V gene encodes CDR1 LGHNT and CDR2 FRNRAP. V lost 7 bases to trimming and J lost 9 bases; unmatched junction nucleotides: 11. This CDR3 reads CASEPPLAPRELFF. Written as DNA, the CDR3 is TGTGCTAGTGAACCCCCACTAGCGCCTAGGGAGCTGTTTTTT.

J is TRBJ2-7 and V is TRBV9; a possible D gene is TRBD2 (7 bases). CDR3 length equals 15 residues. Germline V gene sequence: CDR1 SGDLS, CDR2 YYNGEE. V lost 2 bases and J lost 1, with 13 bases in between. The CDR3 DNA sequence: TGTGCCAGCAGCGTGGGCGGGGGCAATTCCTACGAGCAGTACTTC. This gives the protein CASSVGGGNSYEQYF.

The rearrangement joins TRBV27 to TRBJ1-1; 8 bases map to TRBD1. The CDR3 covers 17 residues. Germline V gives CDR1 MNHEY, CDR2 SMNVEV (reference sequence). V lost 2 bases and J lost 1; bases outside the gene matches: 9. CDR3 nucleotides: TGTGCCAGCAGTTTAACTCGGACAGGGATGCCGAACACTGAAGCTTTCTTT. It yields the protein CASSLTRTGMPNTEAFF.

The J gene is TRBJ2-5, the V gene TRBV6-6, with D possibly TRBD1 on 6 matching bases. CDR3 length: 16 amino acids. Germline V gene sequence: CDR1 MNHNY, CDR2 SVGAGI (reference sequence). Trimming removed 0 bases from V and 1 base from J, with 12 bases in between. This chain's CDR3 is CASSYSTGDFQETQYF. Here the CDR3 DNA reads TGTGCCAGCAGTTACTCGACAGGTGACTTCCAAGAGACCCAGTACTTC.

V usage is TRBV29-1 and J usage is TRBJ1-1, with D possibly matching TRBD1 (5 bases). Germline V lookup: CDR1 SQVTM, CDR2 ANQGSEA. This CDR3 contains 11 residues. V was cut by 5 bases and J by 6 bases, with 10 bases left in between. The CDR3 protein is CSVQGSAEAFF. CDR3 DNA sequence: TGCAGCGTTCAGGGCAGCGCTGAAGCTTTCTTT.

The rearrangement links TRBV7-2 to TRBJ1-5, with TRBD1 matching over 11 bases. This CDR3 has 16 amino acids. With 4 bases clipped from V and 5 bases from J, the junction kept 7 bases outside the gene matches. Looked up from germline, CDR1 is SGHTA and CDR2 is FQGNSA. The CDR3 DNA reads as TGTGCCAGCAGCTCGGACGGGACAGGGGGATATCAGCCCCAGCATTTT. It translates to CASSSDGTGGYQPQHF.

The chain links TRBV7-9 to TRBJ1-3, with 9 positions matching TRBD1. CDR1 is SEHNR and CDR2 is FQNEAQ in the germline V gene (reference sequence). The trim removed 5 bases at V and 0 bases at J, leaving 11 bases unmatched. This CDR3 has 18 amino acids. CDR3 sequence reads: CASSAQWDRDSSGNTIYF. CDR3 DNA: TGTGCCAGCAGCGCACAATGGGACAGGGACAGCTCTGGAAACACCATATATTTT.

The chain has TRBV28 and TRBJ2-4; D remains ambiguous. Germline CDR1 is MDHEN and CDR2 is SYDVKM. There are 12 residues in the CDR3. Trimming removed 10 bases at V and 4 bases at J, with 11 bases between. Written as DNA, the CDR3 is TGTGCCACGTCACAACCGAAAAACATTCAGTACTTC. It translates to CATSQPKNIQYF.

The J gene is TRBJ2-7, the V gene TRBV29-1; tentatively, D is TRBD2 (5 bases). There are 13 residues in the CDR3. CDR1 is SQVTM and CDR2 is ANQGSEA in the germline V gene. V was trimmed by 6 bases and J by 0 bases, leaving 12 bases between them. Here the CDR3 DNA reads TGCAGCGTAGGACTCTTGAGCTCCTACGAGCAGTACTTC. Its protein product is CSVGLLSSYEQYF.